This T cell receptor (beta chain) was retrieved from a study of graft-versus-host responses after intestinal transplantation. Study-wide context: All recipients got anti-thymocyte globulin induction, then tacrolimus and steroids for roughly 3 years. The study, taken as a whole, reports: GvH clones turned up in recipient marrow; some had shown up first in ileum or blood. Patients who carried graft-donor T cell macrochimerism also had high graft-versus-host to host-versus-graft clonal ratios in their allografts.

As for this clone: Its antigen is as yet unknown.

TCRdb's table, derived via immunoSEQ multiplex PCR, lists solely in-frame clones and lacks some. Here the sample spans 9,500 to 14,000 clones, 60% to 85% being singletons. CDR1 is SGHKS and CDR2 is YYEKEE in the germline V gene (reference sequence). The CDR3 totals 15 residues. V was cut by 0 bases and J by 4 bases, with 14 bases left in between. This chain uses TRBV5-5 with TRBJ2-7, with a weak D call TRBD1 (5 bases). The source material was PBMCs, sampled about 490 days after intestinal transplant. This receptor was obtained from a human patient who received an intestinal transplant, so some T cells may come from the graft donor. The CDR3 loop is CASSLDCRDLYEQYF. The CDR3 DNA reads as TGTGCCAGCAGCTTGGACTGCAGGGATCTGTACGAGCAGTACTTC.